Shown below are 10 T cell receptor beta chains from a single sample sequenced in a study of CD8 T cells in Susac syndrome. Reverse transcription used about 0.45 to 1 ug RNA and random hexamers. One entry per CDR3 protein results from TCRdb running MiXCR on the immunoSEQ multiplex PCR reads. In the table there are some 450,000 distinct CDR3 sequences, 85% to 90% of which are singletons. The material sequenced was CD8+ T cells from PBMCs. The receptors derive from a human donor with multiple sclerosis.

CDR3 DNA: TGCGCCAGCAGCCAAGCGGCTACAGGGGGCTTCTACGAGCAGTACTTC. Its protein is CASSQAATGGFYEQYF. The chain couples TRBV4-1 to TRBJ2-7; 9 bases are shared with TRBD1. CDR3 size: 16 residues. V shed 1 base and J 3 bases; nucleotides not matched to a gene: 7. The germline gives CDR1 MGHRA, CDR2 YSYEKL.

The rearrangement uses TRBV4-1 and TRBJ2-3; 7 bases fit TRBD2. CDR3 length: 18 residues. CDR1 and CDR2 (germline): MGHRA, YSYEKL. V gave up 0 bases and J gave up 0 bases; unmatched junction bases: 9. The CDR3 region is CASSQDRRLAASTDTQYF. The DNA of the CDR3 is TGCGCCAGCAGCCAAGACCGTCGACTAGCAGCTAGCACAGATACGCAGTATTTT.

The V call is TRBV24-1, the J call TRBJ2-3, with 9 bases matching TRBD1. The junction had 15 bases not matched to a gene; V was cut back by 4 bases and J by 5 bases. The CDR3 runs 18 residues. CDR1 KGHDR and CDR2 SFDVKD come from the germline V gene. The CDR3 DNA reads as TGTGCCACCAGTGACTCAGGACAGGGGCCAACGCCCCGAGATACGCAGTATTTT. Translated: CATSDSGQGPTPRDTQYF.

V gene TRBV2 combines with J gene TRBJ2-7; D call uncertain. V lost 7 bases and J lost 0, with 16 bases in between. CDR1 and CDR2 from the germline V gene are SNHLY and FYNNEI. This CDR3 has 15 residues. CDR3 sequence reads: CASTERDLSSYEQYF. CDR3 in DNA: TGTGCCAGCACCGAAAGAGACCTCAGCTCCTACGAGCAGTACTTC.

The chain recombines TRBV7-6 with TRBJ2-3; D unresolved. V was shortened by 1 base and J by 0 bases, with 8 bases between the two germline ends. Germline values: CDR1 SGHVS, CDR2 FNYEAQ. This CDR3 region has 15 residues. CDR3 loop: CASSLEAPSTDTQYF. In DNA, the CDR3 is TGTGCCAGCAGCTTAGAGGCCCCGAGCACAGATACGCAGTATTTT.

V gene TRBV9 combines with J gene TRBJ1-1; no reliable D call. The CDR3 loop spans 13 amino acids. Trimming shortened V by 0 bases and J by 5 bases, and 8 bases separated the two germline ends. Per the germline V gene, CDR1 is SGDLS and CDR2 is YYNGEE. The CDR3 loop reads CASSVEVSTEAFF. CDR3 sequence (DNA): TGTGCCAGCAGCGTAGAGGTTAGTACTGAAGCTTTCTTT.

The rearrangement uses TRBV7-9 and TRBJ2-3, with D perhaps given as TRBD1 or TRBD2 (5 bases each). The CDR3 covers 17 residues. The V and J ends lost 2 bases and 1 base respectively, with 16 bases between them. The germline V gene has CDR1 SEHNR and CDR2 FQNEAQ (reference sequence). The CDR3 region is CASSLTAWGIGTDTQYF. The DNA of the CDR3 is TGTGCCAGCAGCTTAACCGCTTGGGGGATTGGCACAGATACGCAGTATTTT.

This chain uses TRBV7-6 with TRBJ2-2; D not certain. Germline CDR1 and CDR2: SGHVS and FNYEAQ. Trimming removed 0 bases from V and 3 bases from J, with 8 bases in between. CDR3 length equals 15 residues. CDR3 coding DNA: TGTGCCAGCAGCTTAGCTAGCTTCGACACCGGGGAGCTGTTTTTT. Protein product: CASSLASFDTGELFF.

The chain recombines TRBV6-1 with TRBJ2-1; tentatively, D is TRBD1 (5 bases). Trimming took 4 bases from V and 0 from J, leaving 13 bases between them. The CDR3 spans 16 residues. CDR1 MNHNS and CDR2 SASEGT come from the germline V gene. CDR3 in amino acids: CASSADRIISYNEQFF. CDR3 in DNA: TGTGCCAGCAGTGCAGACAGAATAATCTCCTACAATGAGCAGTTCTTC.

The CDR3 region is CASSPGTLGETQYF. CDR3 coding DNA: TGTGCCAGCAGCCCCGGGACTTTGGGAGAGACCCAGTACTTC. The rearrangement uses TRBV5-4 and TRBJ2-5, with D maybe TRBD2 (6 bases). Trimming took off 4 bases at V and 4 bases at J, with 14 bases between the two ends. Germline assignment: CDR1 SGHNT and CDR2 YYREEE (reference sequence). The CDR3 spans 14 residues.